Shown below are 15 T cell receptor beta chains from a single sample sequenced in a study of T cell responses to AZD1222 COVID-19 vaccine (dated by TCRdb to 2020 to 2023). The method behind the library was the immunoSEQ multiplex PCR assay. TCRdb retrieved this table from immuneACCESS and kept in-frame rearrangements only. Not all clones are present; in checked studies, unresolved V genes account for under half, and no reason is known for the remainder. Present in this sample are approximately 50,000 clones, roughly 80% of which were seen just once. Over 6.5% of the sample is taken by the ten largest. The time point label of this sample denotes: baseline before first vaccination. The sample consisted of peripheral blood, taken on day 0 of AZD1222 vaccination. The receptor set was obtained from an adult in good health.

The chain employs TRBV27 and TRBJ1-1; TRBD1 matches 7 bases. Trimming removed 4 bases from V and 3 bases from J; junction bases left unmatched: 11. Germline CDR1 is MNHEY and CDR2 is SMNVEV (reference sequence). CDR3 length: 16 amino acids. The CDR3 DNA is TGTGCCAGCAGTTCACTCACGGGACAGCTTCACACTGAAGCTTTCTTT. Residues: CASSSLTGQLHTEAFF.

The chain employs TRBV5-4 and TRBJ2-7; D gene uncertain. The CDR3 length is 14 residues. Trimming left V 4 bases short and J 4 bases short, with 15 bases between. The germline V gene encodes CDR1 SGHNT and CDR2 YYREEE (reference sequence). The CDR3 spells CASSRAESPYEQYF. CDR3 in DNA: TGTGCCAGCAGCCGGGCGGAAAGCCCTTACGAGCAGTACTTC.

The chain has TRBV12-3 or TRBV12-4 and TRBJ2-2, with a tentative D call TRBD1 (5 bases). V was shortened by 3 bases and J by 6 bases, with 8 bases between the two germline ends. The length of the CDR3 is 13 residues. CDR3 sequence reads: CASSFLGAGELFF. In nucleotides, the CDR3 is TGTGCCAGCAGTTTTTTAGGGGCCGGGGAGCTGTTTTTT.

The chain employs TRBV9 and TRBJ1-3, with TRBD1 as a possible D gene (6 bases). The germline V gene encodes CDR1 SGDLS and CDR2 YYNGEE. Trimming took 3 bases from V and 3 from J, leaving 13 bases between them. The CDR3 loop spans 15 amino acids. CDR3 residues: CASSAGGINGNTIYF. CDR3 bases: TGTGCCAGCAGCGCCGGGGGCATAAATGGAAACACCATATATTTT.

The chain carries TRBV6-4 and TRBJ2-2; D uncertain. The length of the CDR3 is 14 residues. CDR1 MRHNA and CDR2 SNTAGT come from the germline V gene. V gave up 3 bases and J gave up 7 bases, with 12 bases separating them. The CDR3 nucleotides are TGTGCCAGCAGTGAGGTGGTGGGCATCGGGGAGCTGTTTTTT. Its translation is CASSEVVGIGELFF.

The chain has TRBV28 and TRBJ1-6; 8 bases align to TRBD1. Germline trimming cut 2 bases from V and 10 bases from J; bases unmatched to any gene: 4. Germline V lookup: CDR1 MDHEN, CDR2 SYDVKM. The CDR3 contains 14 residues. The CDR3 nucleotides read TGTGCCAGCAGTTTACGGCAGGGGGCATCACCCCTCCACTTT. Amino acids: CASSLRQGASPLHF.

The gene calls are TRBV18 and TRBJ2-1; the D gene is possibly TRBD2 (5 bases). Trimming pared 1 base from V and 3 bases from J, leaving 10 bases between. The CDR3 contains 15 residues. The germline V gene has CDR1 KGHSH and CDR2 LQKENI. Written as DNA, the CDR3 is TGTGCCAGCTCACCACTCACTAGAAGCTACAATGAGCAGTTCTTC. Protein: CASSPLTRSYNEQFF.

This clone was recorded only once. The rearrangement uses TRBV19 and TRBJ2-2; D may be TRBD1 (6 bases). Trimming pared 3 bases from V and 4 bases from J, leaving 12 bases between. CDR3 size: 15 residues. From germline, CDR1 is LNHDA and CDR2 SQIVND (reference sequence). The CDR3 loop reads CASSIHRVTTGELFF. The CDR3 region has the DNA TGTGCCAGTAGTATTCACAGGGTCACCACCGGGGAGCTGTTTTTT.

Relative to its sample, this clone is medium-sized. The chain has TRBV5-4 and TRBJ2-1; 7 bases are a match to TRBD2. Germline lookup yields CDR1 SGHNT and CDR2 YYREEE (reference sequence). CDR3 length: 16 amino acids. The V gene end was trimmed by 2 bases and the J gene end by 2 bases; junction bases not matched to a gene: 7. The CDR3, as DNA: TGTGCCAGCAGCTTACAGACTAGCAGCCCCTACAATGAGCAGTTCTTC. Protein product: CASSLQTSSPYNEQFF.

CDR3 protein: CASTSAGDTQYF. The CDR3 bases are TGTGCCAGTACAAGCGCGGGAGATACGCAGTATTTT. The rearrangement links TRBV19 to TRBJ2-3; TRBD2 might be the D (5 bases). Trimming removed 7 bases at V and 5 bases at J, with 10 bases between. Germline V gene lookup returns CDR1 LNHDA and CDR2 SQIVND (reference sequence). The CDR3 loop spans 12 amino acids.

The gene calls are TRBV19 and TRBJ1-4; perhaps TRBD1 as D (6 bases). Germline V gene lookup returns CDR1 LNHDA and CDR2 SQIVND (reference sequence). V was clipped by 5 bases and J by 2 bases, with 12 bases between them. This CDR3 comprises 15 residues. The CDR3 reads CASSLPQGTNEKLFF. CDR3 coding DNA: TGTGCCAGTAGTCTCCCACAGGGCACTAATGAAAAACTGTTTTTT.

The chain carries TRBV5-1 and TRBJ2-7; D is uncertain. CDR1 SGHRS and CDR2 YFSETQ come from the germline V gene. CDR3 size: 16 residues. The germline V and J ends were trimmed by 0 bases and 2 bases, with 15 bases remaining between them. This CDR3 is CASSLASRPWTYEQYV. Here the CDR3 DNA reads TGCGCCAGCAGCTTGGCCTCGCGGCCTTGGACCTACGAGCAGTACGTC.

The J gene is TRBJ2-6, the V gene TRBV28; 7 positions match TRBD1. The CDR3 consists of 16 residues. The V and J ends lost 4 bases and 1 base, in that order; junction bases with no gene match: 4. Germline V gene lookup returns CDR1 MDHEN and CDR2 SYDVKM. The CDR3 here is CASSSRQGSGANVLTF. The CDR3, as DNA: TGTGCCAGCAGTTCAAGACAGGGATCTGGGGCCAACGTCCTGACTTTC.

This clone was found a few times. In DNA, the CDR3 is TGTGCCATCAGTGGGGTCAGGGCGCCGGGTTCACCCCTCCACTTT. It yields the protein CAISGVRAPGSPLHF. The chain employs TRBV10-3 and TRBJ1-6; D might be TRBD1 (5 bases). V lost 4 bases, J lost 9 bases, and 16 bases lay in between. The CDR3 runs to 15 residues. Germline V gene sequence: CDR1 ENHRY, CDR2 SYGVKD.

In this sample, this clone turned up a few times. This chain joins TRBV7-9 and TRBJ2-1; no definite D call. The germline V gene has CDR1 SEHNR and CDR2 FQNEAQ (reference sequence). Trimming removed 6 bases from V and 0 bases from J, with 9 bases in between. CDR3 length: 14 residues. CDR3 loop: CASRGLSSYNEQFF. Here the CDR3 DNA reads TGTGCCAGCAGGGGTCTGAGCTCCTACAATGAGCAGTTCTTC.